Listed below are T cell receptor beta chains from one sample, sequenced in a study of T cells in Graves' hyperthyroidism and ophthalmopathy. MiXCR, run by TCRdb on the multiplex PCR reads, gives a single entry per CDR3 protein. The sample includes about 570,000 distinct CDR3 sequences, around 42% of them seen just once. The sample taken for sequencing was peripheral blood or thyroid tissue (not recorded which). The receptor source for this set is an adult woman with Graves' disease, either hyperthyroidism or ophthalmopathy (not recorded which). Each CDR3 is given with its conserved first and last residue. Each record gives: J gene, V gene, D gene, clone size, CDR3 protein, CDR3 DNA. A D gene is named only where the DNA matches it firmly. Where a row states a size, it is once, few, many or the class of an expanded clone; other rows omit it.

TRBJ2-3 TRBV20-1 NA NA CSASEWVEQYF TGCAGTGCTAGTGAGTGGGTTGAGCAGTATTTT
TRBJ1-4 TRBV29-1 NA NA CSVVGFNEKLFF TGCAGCGTTGTTGGATTTAATGAAAAACTGTTTTTT
TRBJ2-7 TRBV7-9 TRBD2 NA CASSFFTSGGGEQYF TGTGCCAGCAGCTTTTTCACTAGCGGGGGGGGCGAGCAGTACTTC
TRBJ2-7 TRBV29-1 TRBD2 few CSARERLGDEQYF TGCAGCGCGCGGGAGCGGCTGGGGGACGAGCAGTACTTC
TRBJ1-6 TRBV7-8 NA NA CASSWTVRSPLHF TGTGCCAGCAGCTGGACAGTGCGATCACCCCTCCACTTT
TRBJ2-2 TRBV29-1 NA NA CSVGPGTWNTGELFF TGCAGCGTTGGGCCCGGGACATGGAACACCGGGGAGCTGTTTTTT
TRBJ1-2 TRBV2 TRBD1 few CASNGQGGDYGYTF TGTGCCAGCAACGGCCAGGGGGGAGACTATGGCTACACCTTC
TRBJ2-7 TRBV7-9 NA few CASSGPGPYEQYF TGTGCCAGCAGCGGACCGGGTCCCTACGAGCAGTACTTC
TRBJ1-1 TRBV29-1 NA NA CSVEITDTEAFF TGCAGCGTTGAAATCACGGACACTGAAGCTTTCTTT
TRBJ2-5 TRBV20-1 TRBD2 many CSARVPGLAGETQYF TGCAGTGCTAGAGTCCCCGGACTAGCCGGAGAGACCCAGTACTTC
TRBJ1-1 TRBV20-1 TRBD1 many CSALGQPYEAFF TGCAGTGCCCTGGGACAGCCGTATGAAGCTTTCTTT
TRBJ2-2 TRBV4-1 TRBD2 many CASSHLLAGSGELFF TGCGCCAGCAGCCACCTTCTAGCGGGGTCCGGGGAGCTGTTTTTT
TRBJ2-7 TRBV28 TRBD2 many CASRSLLAGRRQYF TGTGCCAGCAGATCCTTACTAGCGGGCAGGCGGCAGTACTTC
TRBJ2-7 TRBV6-1 NA NA CASREIQRRDTRTYEQYF TGTGCCAGCAGAGAGATTCAACGGCGGGACACGAGAACCTACGAGCAGTACTTC
TRBJ2-7 TRBV12-3/TRBV12-4 TRBD1 many CASSPGRGQGLGEQYF TGTGCCAGCAGTCCGGGTCGGGGACAGGGTTTGGGTGAGCAGTACTTC
TRBJ1-2 TRBV7-2 NA NA CASSLDSVYYGYTF TGTGCCAGCAGCCTGGACTCCGTTTACTATGGCTACACCTTC
TRBJ1-5 TRBV24-1 NA NA CATSDPATGNQPQHF TGTGCCACCAGTGACCCGGCAACAGGCAATCAGCCCCAGCATTTT
TRBJ2-5 TRBV7-9 NA NA CASSDPWQQETQYF TGTGCCAGCAGCGATCCCTGGCAGCAAGAGACCCAGTACTTC
TRBJ2-7 TRBV2 TRBD1 many CASGLGQGQLGYEQYF TGTGCCAGCGGTCTCGGACAGGGTCAATTGGGTTACGAGCAGTACTTC
TRBJ2-3 TRBV9 NA once CASSVVAAVATDTQYF TGTGCCAGCAGCGTAGTAGCGGCGGTAGCCACAGATACGCAGTATTTT
TRBJ2-7 TRBV2 TRBD2 NA CASSELAGGPGYEQYF TGTGCCAGCAGCGAACTAGCGGGAGGGCCAGGATACGAGCAGTACTTC
TRBJ1-1 TRBV2 TRBD1 NA CAISESGTGFPEAFF TGTGCCATCAGTGAGTCGGGGACAGGGTTCCCTGAAGCTTTCTTT
TRBJ1-5 TRBV15 NA NA CATSRDPGWDQPQHF TGTGCCACCAGCAGAGATCCCGGTTGGGATCAGCCCCAGCATTTT
TRBJ2-5 TRBV20-1 NA many CSAYLTKVETQYF TGCAGTGCTTACTTGACAAAAGTAGAGACCCAGTACTTC
TRBJ1-5 TRBV4-1 TRBD1 many CASSQGRGMANQPQHF TGCGCCAGCAGCCAAGGCAGGGGGATGGCAAATCAGCCCCAGCATTTT
TRBJ1-2 TRBV4-1 NA many CASSQERQNYGYTF TGCGCCAGCAGCCAAGAACGCCAGAACTATGGCTACACCTTC
TRBJ1-2 TRBV6-5 TRBD1 many CASTWDRSSYGYTF TGTGCCAGCACTTGGGACAGGAGTTCTTATGGCTACACCTTC
TRBJ2-3 TRBV3-1 TRBD1 many CASSRQGSDTQYF TGTGCCAGCAGCCGACAGGGATCCGATACGCAGTATTTT
TRBJ2-5 TRBV5-4 TRBD2 many CASSTVTSGKYQETQYF TGTGCCAGCAGCACCGTCACTAGCGGGAAGTACCAAGAGACCCAGTACTTC
TRBJ1-5 TRBV4-1 NA many CASSQGLALSGNQPQHF TGCGCCAGCAGCCAGGGCCTCGCGCTCTCGGGCAATCAGCCCCAGCATTTT
TRBJ2-7 TRBV5-4 TRBD2 many CASKHLAREGSYEQYF TGTGCCAGCAAACACTTAGCTCGGGAGGGGTCCTACGAGCAGTACTTC
TRBJ1-2 TRBV11-1 NA once CASSPQGDNYGYTF TGTGCCAGCTCACCACAAGGGGACAACTATGGCTACACCTTC
TRBJ1-6 TRBV15 NA NA CATSRDPGIKNSPLHF TGTGCCACCAGCAGGGATCCTGGGATCAAGAATTCACCCCTCCACTTT
TRBJ2-7 TRBV28 TRBD2 few CASPRNLAGDVEKQYF TGTGCCAGCCCTCGAAATCTAGCGGGAGATGTTGAGAAGCAGTACTTC
TRBJ2-7 TRBV7-2 NA many CASSLAGRAGSYEQYF TGTGCCAGCAGCTTAGCTGGCCGGGCAGGCTCCTACGAGCAGTACTTC
TRBJ2-7 TRBV4-2 NA many CASSQRVAETYEQYF TGTGCCAGCAGCCAAAGGGTAGCGGAAACCTACGAGCAGTACTTC
TRBJ2-7 TRBV11-1 TRBD1 NA CASSLSGGVGFEQYF TGTGCCAGCAGCTTATCAGGGGGCGTGGGGTTCGAGCAGTACTTC
TRBJ2-2 TRBV20-1 NA NA CSVSGDPGELFF TGCAGTGTGTCAGGGGATCCCGGGGAGCTGTTTTTT
TRBJ2-1 TRBV7-3 NA NA CASENRFSEQFF TGTGCCAGCGAGAACAGGTTCAGTGAGCAGTTCTTC
TRBJ1-3 TRBV27 NA NA CASRPSGIHSGNTIYF TGTGCCAGCAGACCCTCCGGGATCCACTCTGGAAACACCATATATTTT
TRBJ1-5 TRBV6-5 TRBD1 NA CASSSGQGRQPQHF TGTGCCAGCAGTTCGGGACAGGGGCGTCAGCCCCAGCATTTT
TRBJ2-7 TRBV7-8 NA many CASSHRRALSYEQYF TGTGCCAGCAGCCACCGGAGGGCCCTGTCCTACGAGCAGTACTTC
TRBJ2-7 TRBV9 NA NA CASSVGSGLNSYEQYF TGTGCCAGCAGCGTAGGCTCAGGGCTCAACTCCTACGAGCAGTACTTC
TRBJ1-2 TRBV11-2 NA NA CASSYRSGLRIDGYTF TGTGCCAGCAGCTACCGCTCCGGGTTGAGAATTGATGGCTACACCTTC
TRBJ2-5 TRBV5-1 NA NA CASSGLPEETQYF TGCGCCAGCTCTGGACTACCCGAGGAGACCCAGTACTTC
TRBJ1-5 TRBV2 NA NA CASSARWGQPQHF TGTGCCAGCAGCGCCCGGTGGGGCCAGCCCCAGCATTTT
TRBJ1-2 TRBV10-3 NA many CAISAQLIYYGYTF TGTGCCATCAGTGCTCAACTTATTTACTATGGCTACACCTTC
TRBJ2-1 TRBV5-1 TRBD2 NA CASRLRREVGNEQFF TGCGCCAGCAGATTGAGGCGGGAGGTTGGGAATGAGCAGTTCTTC
TRBJ2-7 TRBV7-3 NA NA CASSFSRTRRGYEQYF TGTGCCAGCAGCTTTTCGCGGACACGGAGGGGTTACGAGCAGTACTTC
TRBJ2-3 TRBV5-1 NA NA CASSWDVQSAQYF TGCGCCAGCAGCTGGGACGTTCAGTCAGCGCAGTATTTT
TRBJ2-6 TRBV28 TRBD1 few CASYRGRGYSGANVLTF TGTGCCAGTTACAGGGGGCGGGGGTACTCTGGGGCCAACGTCCTGACTTTC
TRBJ1-2 TRBV7-2 TRBD1 NA CASSLDRDARGYTF TGTGCCAGCAGCTTGGACAGGGATGCGCGGGGCTACACCTTC
TRBJ2-7 TRBV19 TRBD2 many CASRRGDYEQYF TGTGCCAGTAGGCGGGGGGATTACGAGCAGTACTTC